These 28 T cell receptor beta chains originate from one sample sequenced in a study of shared clonotypes between healthy human individuals. CD45RO-negative CD8 cells positively selected for CCR7 made up the naive population, which excluded terminally differentiated effector memory CD45RA+ cells. Data came from immunoSEQ multiplex PCR; TCRdb stores just in-frame clones and leaves some out. This table has over 750,000 clones, just over 95% appearing once. Sequences were obtained from naive CD8+ T cells sorted from blood. All receptors derive from a man in his thirties or forties in good health.

This chain connects TRBV7-2 to TRBJ2-7; TRBD2 matches at 7 bases. Losses at the gene ends were 4 bases for V and 5 bases for J; bases not matched to a gene: 8. Germline V gives CDR1 SGHTA, CDR2 FQGNSA. The CDR3 runs to 14 residues. The CDR3 DNA sequence: TGTGCCAGCAGCTATCGGACTAGGCGGGACGAGCAGTACTTC. This gives the protein CASSYRTRRDEQYF.

This chain connects TRBV6-1 to TRBJ2-1; 7 bases line up with TRBD2. Germline V lookup: CDR1 MNHNS, CDR2 SASEGT. V lost 4 bases, J lost 8 bases, and 2 bases stayed unmatched. This CDR3 has 12 residues. The CDR3 nucleotides are TGTGCCAGCAGTGGACTAGCCGATGAGCAGTTCTTC. Protein product: CASSGLADEQFF.

The chain couples TRBV4-3 to TRBJ1-1; possible D gene TRBD1, 5 bases. This CDR3 contains 13 residues. The germline V gene has CDR1 LGHNA and CDR2 YSLEER. Trimming removed 1 base from V and 7 bases from J, with 10 bases in between. The CDR3 DNA follows: TGCGCCAGCAGCCAAGGTACAGGCAGTGAAGCTTTCTTT. Translation gives CASSQGTGSEAFF.

CDR3 DNA: TGTGCCAGCAGTGACGGCCGGGGCACTGAAGCTTTCTTT. Amino acid sequence: CASSDGRGTEAFF. The chain couples TRBV6-4 to TRBJ1-1; D is unclear. Trimming took off 2 bases at V and 4 bases at J, with 8 bases between the two ends. The CDR3 contains 13 residues. Germline assignment: CDR1 MRHNA and CDR2 SNTAGT.

The chain has TRBV7-2 and TRBJ2-3; D is possibly TRBD1 (6 bases). Per the germline V gene, CDR1 is SGHTA and CDR2 is FQGNSA. There are 16 residues in the CDR3. V was pared by 3 bases and J by 7 bases, with 20 bases between. CDR3 DNA: TGTGCCAGCAGCTTTAACAGGGTAATCCAGCCACATACGCAGTATTTT. Amino acid sequence: CASSFNRVIQPHTQYF.

As to this clone: Other DNA sequences in this specimen translate into the identical CDR3. This chain links TRBV28 with TRBJ1-1; D perhaps matches TRBD1 (5 bases). V was shortened by 4 bases and J by 4 bases, with 7 bases between the two germline ends. Germline V gives CDR1 MDHEN, CDR2 SYDVKM. This CDR3 has 12 residues. The CDR3 loop is CASSWGSTEAFF. The CDR3 nucleotides are TGTGCCAGCAGTTGGGGGAGCACTGAAGCTTTCTTT.

The genes are TRBV27 and TRBJ2-4; 7 bases align to TRBD1. The CDR3 has 20 residues. V shed 1 base and J 4 bases; nucleotides not matched to a gene: 19. The germline V gene has CDR1 MNHEY and CDR2 SMNVEV (reference sequence). CDR3 residues: CASSLYPPRQGKPPKNIQYF. Written as DNA, the CDR3 is TGTGCCAGCAGTTTATACCCCCCCCGACAGGGCAAGCCCCCAAAAAACATTCAGTACTTC.

This chain links TRBV16 with TRBJ2-5; no definite D call. The CDR3 length is 14 residues. Per germline, CDR1 KGHSY and CDR2 FQNENV. V was clipped by 2 bases and J by 5 bases, with 12 bases between them. This CDR3 reads CASSQTTSQETQYF. In nucleotides, the CDR3 is TGTGCCAGCAGCCAAACCACGAGTCAGGAGACCCAGTACTTC.

The chain links TRBV15 to TRBJ2-1, with TRBD2 matching 7 bases. Germline V CDR1 and CDR2: LNHNV, YYDKDF (reference sequence). Trimming at V came to 7 bases and at J to 7 bases, leaving 13 bases not matched to a gene. This CDR3 comprises 15 residues. CDR3 sequence reads: CATIQKASGANEQFF. The CDR3, as DNA: TGTGCCACCATCCAGAAGGCTAGCGGAGCTAATGAGCAGTTCTTC.

As to this clone: Other nucleotide sequences in the sample specify the same CDR3. V usage is TRBV27 and J usage is TRBJ2-7; D remains ambiguous. CDR1 MNHEY and CDR2 SMNVEV come from the germline V gene (reference sequence). V lost 3 bases to trimming and J lost 2 bases, with 8 bases between them. CDR3 size: 13 residues. CDR3 in amino acids: CASSFGLTYEQYF. The CDR3 DNA is TGTGCCAGCAGTTTCGGCCTAACCTACGAGCAGTACTTC.

The chain carries TRBV5-5 and TRBJ2-1; TRBD2 agrees at 11 bases. J was trimmed by 7 bases and V by 5 bases; bases with no gene match: 8. Per the germline V gene, CDR1 is SGHKS and CDR2 is YYEKEE (reference sequence). The CDR3 extends over 15 amino acids. CDR3 residues: CASSSGTSGDNEQFF. In DNA form, the CDR3 reads TGTGCCAGCAGTTCCGGGACTAGCGGTGATAATGAGCAGTTCTTC.

This clone was detected only once. The chain is built from TRBV7-9 and TRBJ2-1; a possible D gene is TRBD2 (6 bases). Trimming removed 5 bases at V and 8 bases at J, with 13 bases between. CDR1 SEHNR and CDR2 FQNEAQ come from the germline V gene (reference sequence). CDR3 length: 13 residues. CDR3 DNA: TGTGCCAGCAGCAGTGGGACTTATGATGAGCAGTTCTTC. Its translation is CASSSGTYDEQFF.

A remark on this clone: Within the sample, other DNA sequences also encode this same CDR3. The chain is built from TRBV9 and TRBJ1-1; TRBD1 might be the D (5 bases). This CDR3 contains 13 residues. Germline V gene data show CDR1 as SGDLS and CDR2 as YYNGEE. The V gene lost 3 bases and the J gene lost 4 bases, with 10 bases spanning the gap. CDR3 in amino acids: CASSEGAGTEAFF. The DNA for the CDR3 is TGTGCCAGCAGCGAAGGGGCTGGCACTGAAGCTTTCTTT.

This chain uses TRBV6-1 with TRBJ1-5, with D tentatively TRBD1 (6 bases). V was clipped by 1 base and J by 7 bases, with 11 bases between them. CDR1 is MNHNS and CDR2 is SASEGT in the germline V gene. The CDR3 is 14 residues long. For the CDR3, the DNA is TGTGCCAGCAGTGAAGGGGCAGGGGACCAGCCCCAGCATTTT. It specifies CASSEGAGDQPQHF.

V usage is TRBV4-3 and J usage is TRBJ2-2; D is unclear. The CDR3 spans 15 residues. Trimming pared 4 bases from V and 3 bases from J, leaving 12 bases between. Germline V lookup: CDR1 LGHNA, CDR2 YSLEER. The CDR3 bases are TGCGCCAGCAGCCCCCTGAGCGAGGACACCGGGGAGCTGTTTTTT. Translated, it gives CASSPLSEDTGELFF.

The rearrangement uses TRBV15 and TRBJ2-7, with 9 bases matching TRBD2. This CDR3 spans 13 amino acids. Germline lookup yields CDR1 LNHNV and CDR2 YYDKDF (reference sequence). Trimming removed 4 bases from V and 7 bases from J; junction bases left unmatched: 5. In DNA form, the CDR3 reads TGTGCCACCAGCACGGGACTAGCACAGGAGCAGTACTTC. Its protein product is CATSTGLAQEQYF.

The V call is TRBV7-8, the J call TRBJ1-5; D is ambiguous. Germline V gene data show CDR1 as SGHVS and CDR2 as FQNEAQ. The CDR3 runs to 14 residues. The V gene lost 2 bases and the J gene lost 5 bases, with 10 bases spanning the gap. CDR3 protein: CASSLKAGDQPQHF. In DNA form, the CDR3 reads TGTGCCAGCAGCTTAAAGGCCGGGGATCAGCCCCAGCATTTT.

The chain carries TRBV5-5 and TRBJ2-3, with D perhaps TRBD2 (6 bases). Trimming left V 4 bases short and J 5 bases short, with 14 bases between. The CDR3 contains 14 residues. Germline V gene data show CDR1 as SGHKS and CDR2 as YYEKEE (reference sequence). CDR3 region: CASSHPTRGDTQYF. CDR3 bases: TGTGCCAGCAGCCACCCGACTAGAGGAGATACGCAGTATTTT.

The chain joins TRBV28 to TRBJ1-3; D is possibly TRBD1 (6 bases). Germline assignment: CDR1 MDHEN and CDR2 SYDVKM. The CDR3 loop spans 17 amino acids. Trimming stripped 6 bases from V and 1 base from J, with 19 bases between. CDR3 coding DNA: TGTGCCAGCAGGGTACAGGGCTCAGTTTCTTCTGGAAACACCATATATTTT. Its protein is CASRVQGSVSSGNTIYF.

This chain uses TRBV10-3 with TRBJ1-2; 10 nucleotides align to TRBD1. Germline CDR1 and CDR2: ENHRY and SYGVKD. Germline trimming cut 6 bases from V and 4 bases from J; bases unmatched to any gene: 8. The CDR3 extends over 15 amino acids. CDR3 protein: CAIRADRGQAYGYTF. The CDR3 DNA reads as TGTGCCATCAGAGCAGACAGGGGGCAGGCCTATGGCTACACCTTC.

The chain links TRBV18 to TRBJ2-1, with D perhaps TRBD1 (7 bases). The CDR3 has 17 amino acids. Germline CDR1 KGHSH, CDR2 LQKENI. V lost 4 bases, J lost 2 bases, and 18 bases lay in between. Here the CDR3 reads CASSRGGKTGAYNEQFF. Here the CDR3 DNA reads TGTGCCAGCTCACGGGGAGGAAAAACAGGGGCCTACAATGAGCAGTTCTTC.

This chain joins TRBV19 and TRBJ1-1; TRBD1 matches 9 bases. In germline, CDR1 is LNHDA, CDR2 SQIVND (reference sequence). This CDR3 has 15 residues. Trimming cost V 3 bases and J 2 bases; bases outside gene matches: 4. The CDR3: CASSMRTGANTEAFF. The CDR3 coding sequence is TGTGCCAGTAGTATGCGGACAGGGGCAAACACTGAAGCTTTCTTT.

The gene calls are TRBV6-1 and TRBJ1-4; D remains unclear. The germline V gene has CDR1 MNHNS and CDR2 SASEGT. This CDR3 comprises 13 residues. V was clipped by 2 bases and J by 8 bases, with 9 bases between them. The CDR3 protein is CASSEKGGEKLFF. The CDR3 region has the DNA TGTGCCAGCAGTGAAAAGGGTGGCGAAAAACTGTTTTTT.

A single count supports this clone. The rearrangement links TRBV29-1 to TRBJ1-2; D is ambiguous. The germline V gene has CDR1 SQVTM and CDR2 ANQGSEA. The CDR3 is made up of 15 amino acids. Between the trimmed V and J ends, which lost 8 bases and 6 bases, there was a span of 25 bases. CDR3 sequence (DNA): TGCAGCACCCGAGGGCGGCAGGCTGCCGCGGATGGCTACACCTTC. Protein: CSTRGRQAAADGYTF.

The rearrangement uses TRBV5-1 and TRBJ1-1; D might be TRBD1 (6 bases). The CDR3 runs 16 residues. From germline, CDR1 is SGHRS and CDR2 YFSETQ. Between the trimmed V and J ends, which lost 0 bases and 0 bases, there was a span of 12 bases. The CDR3 DNA follows: TGCGCCAGCAGCTTGGCCGCTGGACAGATGAACACTGAAGCTTTCTTT. It specifies CASSLAAGQMNTEAFF.

CDR3 sequence: CASSFGTGLYEQYF. Here the CDR3 DNA reads TGCGCCAGCAGCTTCGGGACAGGGCTCTACGAGCAGTACTTC. J is TRBJ2-7 and V is TRBV5-1, with 9 bases aligning to TRBD1. V shed 2 bases, J shed 3 bases, and the junction held 3 bases outside the gene matches. Germline CDR1 is SGHRS and CDR2 is YFSETQ. This CDR3 spans 14 amino acids.

The chain has TRBV11-2 and TRBJ1-4; no firm D call. This CDR3 contains 15 residues. The germline V gene encodes CDR1 SGHAT and CDR2 FQNNGV. V shed 0 bases and J shed 9 bases, with 14 bases lying between them. The CDR3 DNA sequence: TGTGCCAGCAGCTTAGATCAGATCACAGACCAAAAACTGTTTTTT. It specifies CASSLDQITDQKLFF.

The chain carries TRBV7-8 and TRBJ1-2; D is uncertain. Trimming removed 1 base from V and 6 bases from J, with 12 bases in between. This CDR3 spans 14 amino acids. In germline, CDR1 is SGHVS, CDR2 FQNEAQ. The CDR3 coding sequence is TGTGCCAGCAGCTTAGAACTTCGAGCAGATGGCTACACCTTC. This gives the protein CASSLELRADGYTF. The full variable domain, completed using reference TRBV7-8 and TRBJ1-2, is GAGVSQSPRYKVAKRGQDVALRCDPISGHVSLFWYQQALGQGPEFLTYFQNEAQLDKSGLPSDRFFAERPEGSVSTLKIQRTQQEDSAVYLCASSLELRADGYTFGSGTRLTVV.